This T cell receptor (beta chain) emerged from a study of T cell responses to AZD1222 COVID-19 vaccine (dated by TCRdb to the early 2020s). Study-wide context: A total of about 240 trial participants underwent TCR sequencing, of whom 200 to 220 received two doses of AZD1222 and about 26 received two doses of the MenACWY control vaccine. Enrollment into the trials was organized by age into subgroups of 18-55, 56-69 and 70-plus years, and those subgroups contained around 150, 28 and 57 TCR-sequenced participants, respectively.

To note about this clone: Its antigen is currently not known. Within one base of it there is no much larger clone, and no base qualities were kept.

Including cysteine and phenylalanine, the CDR3 has 14 amino acids. This entry keeps only the CDR3 DNA: 42 bases, framed from base 1. V lost 6 bases and J lost 0 bases; the stretch between them is 9 bases long. CDR1 is given as MNHEY and CDR2 as SVGAGI, both from the germline V gene. The intended sense of this specimen's time point label: baseline before first vaccination. According to the study, the label for this sample's treatment or condition signals: meningococcal conjugate vaccine given as trial control. Vaccinee samples came from UK trials COV001 and COV002, including a single-blind randomized controlled phase 2/3 trial of AZD1222 (ChAdOx1 nCoV-19) in healthy adults. For TCRbeta chain sequencing, PBMC samples from trial participants were taken at day 0 and at day 28 after the second dose. What the research found in general, with its limitations: Because no day 14 peak-response samples were available, repertoires were characterized only after the peak T cell response. Vaccine-associated CD4 TCRs spanned the whole spike protein, with dominant responses in regions 160-218 and 743-854. In the small 56-69-year group, the increase in depth fell short of significance, most likely because of low power. Conclusions about previously exposed vaccinees are limited, since just five to seven AZD1222 recipients were seropositive for SARS-CoV-2 at baseline. Participants were mostly white British, with more females than males. The authors suggested clonal diversity may have been underestimated. Spike-specific TCR breadth and depth rose significantly after two AZD1222 doses compared with day 0 and with MenACWY recipients. Reportedly, almost half of the unique spike-specific TCRs recognized epitopes lying outside the regions that are mutated in the B.1.351 and B.1.1.7 variants.

The CDR3 regions of human TCRbeta chains were subjected to immunosequencing. The study's processing was this. Repertoire TCRs were matched against a reference library of SARS-CoV-2-specific TCRs generated with the MIRA antigen-specificity platform. Breadth meant the fraction of unique TCRs that were SARS-CoV-2-associated, whereas depth meant the fraction of total T cells that were SARS-CoV-2-associated. Using the MIRA data, each spike-specific TCR was assigned both to the spike region to which the TCR was reactive and to a CD4 or CD8 class. Log10-transformed breadth and depth values were compared by one-way ANOVA with Sidak's multiple comparisons tests. Here the immuneACCESS table is served through TCRdb, limited to in-frame sequences with V and J called. Missing clones are a known gap in these copies; in checked studies unresolved V genes cover under half, and the rest lacks a known reason. V and J calls and clone size follow that table, whereas D and trimming were derived from the DNA. The sample profile shows 50,000 to 70,000 clones; more than 80% of them were found once. The ten largest account for roughly 19% of the sample.

The chain uses TRBV6-5 and TRBJ1-3, with no confidently assigned D gene. This clonotype was sampled from an adult in good health. Sequenced material: peripheral blood, taken on day 0 of MenACWY control vaccination. The DNA sequence is TGTGCCAGCAGCGAGGCTTACTCTGGAAACACCATATATTTT. This encodes CASSEAYSGNTIYF.